This note documents a single TCR beta chain sequence. The record originates from a study of OX40 agonist ivuxolimab in advanced cancers. At the level of the study: Recorded diagnoses for dose-escalation patients were hepatocellular carcinoma, melanoma, renal cell or head and neck cancer.

The length of the CDR3 is 13 residues. From germline, CDR1 is MNHNS and CDR2 SASEGT. The ends were cut back, 2 bases at V and 8 bases at J, with 12 bases in the middle. Here immunoSEQ multiplex PCR was the method, and the copy in TCRdb shows in-frame clones only, minus some. The table lists around 68,000 clones, around 86% of them singletons. The chain employs TRBV6-1 and TRBJ1-1; no reliable D call. The receptor's source is an adult with an advanced solid tumor such as melanoma, head and neck, liver or kidney cancer. The specimen was CD4+ or CD8+ T cells sorted from blood, collected in a trial of the OX40 agonist ivuxolimab. In DNA form, the CDR3 reads TGTGCCAGCAGTGAACAAGGAGCGGGAGAAGCTTTCTTT. Translating gives CASSEQGAGEAFF.